The 16 T cell receptor beta chains below were found in one sample sequenced in a study of PD-L1 blockade in urothelial cancer. Data came from immunoSEQ multiplex PCR; TCRdb stores just in-frame clones and leaves some out. The sample has about 45,000 clones; approximately 90% are singletons. The sequencing here drew on PBMCs, taken around atezolizumab (anti-PD-L1) treatment. The receptor set was obtained from a man at least 80 years old with urothelial cancer.

The gene calls are TRBV5-8 and TRBJ2-5, with 8 bases lining up with TRBD2. CDR3 length: 17 amino acids. V was clipped by 3 bases and J by 0 bases; unmatched bases: 10. CDR1 SGHTS and CDR2 YDEGEE come from the germline V gene. The CDR3 nucleotides are TGTGCCAGCAGCTCAGGTCGGGTAGCGGGGTACCAAGAGACCCAGTACTTC. Translating it yields CASSSGRVAGYQETQYF. The full variable domain, completed using reference TRBV5-8 and TRBJ2-5, is EAGVTQSPTHLIKTRGQQATLRCSPISGHTSVYWYQQALGLGLQFLLWYDEGEERNRGNFPPRFSGRQFPNYSSELNVNALELEDSALYLCASSSGRVAGYQETQYFGPGTRLLVL.

The V call is TRBV5-7, the J call TRBJ2-7; a weak D match, TRBD2 (7 bases). TRBV5-7 is known as an ORF, though its function is uncertain. The CDR3 covers 15 residues. V was pared by 1 base and J by 0 bases, with 11 bases between. The CDR3 DNA reads as TGTGCCAGCAGCTTGATGCGGGGGCACTCCTACGAGCAGTACTTC. It encodes CASSLMRGHSYEQYF.

The CDR3 here is CASSTGLAGEFNTGELFF. The CDR3 DNA reads as TGTGCCAGCAGCACGGGACTAGCGGGAGAATTCAACACCGGGGAGCTGTTTTTT. The chain uses TRBV11-2 and TRBJ2-2, with 14 bases that match TRBD2. The trim removed 5 bases at V and 2 bases at J, leaving 7 bases unmatched. From germline, CDR1 is SGHAT and CDR2 FQNNGV. The CDR3 totals 18 residues.

The chain combines TRBV5-6 with TRBJ2-1; tentatively, D is TRBD2 (6 bases). The length of the CDR3 is 14 residues. The V gene's germline CDR1 is SGHDT and CDR2 YYEEEE. Trimming pared 4 bases from V and 16 bases from J, leaving 24 bases between. For the CDR3, the DNA is TGTGCCAGCAGCCCCGGGACTCCTACAATGAGAAGTTTCTTC. It translates to CASSPGTPTMRSFF.

The chain uses TRBV28 and TRBJ2-1; D is ambiguous. Trimming took off 10 bases at V and 0 bases at J, with 10 bases between the two ends. The germline V gene encodes CDR1 MDHEN and CDR2 SYDVKM. This CDR3 is built from 13 residues. CDR3 loop: CAILVSSYNEQFF. CDR3 coding DNA: TGTGCCATTCTAGTTTCCTCCTACAATGAGCAGTTCTTC. Based on the CDR3 plus reference TRBV28 and TRBJ2-1, the full variable domain is DVKVTQSSRYLVKRTGEKVFLECVQDMDHENMFWYRQDPGLGLRLIYFSYDVKMKEKGDIPEGYSVSREKKERFSLILESASTNQTSMYLCAILVSSYNEQFFGPGTRLTVL.

The chain carries TRBV5-1 and TRBJ2-4; 8 bases line up with TRBD1. J lost 0 bases, V lost 5 bases, and 7 bases had no gene match. The CDR3 has 16 residues. CDR1 is SGHRS, CDR2 YFSETQ, per germline. CDR3 nucleotide sequence: TGCGCCAGCAGGCCGGACAGGGACCTAGCCAAAAACATTCAGTACTTC. Protein product: CASRPDRDLAKNIQYF.

This sequence joins TRBV5-4 and TRBJ2-6; 7 bases are shared with TRBD1. Germline V gene data show CDR1 as SGHNT and CDR2 as YYREEE (reference sequence). The CDR3 runs 19 residues. Trimming cost V 4 bases and J 0 bases; bases outside gene matches: 13. The CDR3 DNA is TGTGCCAGCAGCGCCCTTCAAGGCAGGGGGATCTCTGGGGCCAACGTCCTGACTTTC. This encodes CASSALQGRGISGANVLTF.

The chain employs TRBV30 and TRBJ2-7, with TRBD2 matching over 7 bases. The CDR3 loop spans 13 amino acids. The V segment lost 0 bases and the J segment 3 bases; nucleotides outside the gene matches: 2. CDR1 is GTSNPN, CDR2 SVGIG, per germline (reference sequence). DNA for the CDR3: TGTGCCTGGAGTGTACTAGCGAGCTACGAGCAGTACTTC. Translated: CAWSVLASYEQYF.

The rearrangement links TRBV7-2 to TRBJ2-1; 9 nucleotides agree with TRBD2. V shed 0 bases and J 16 bases; nucleotides not matched to a gene: 10. CDR3 size: 14 residues. CDR1 SGHTA and CDR2 FQGNSA come from the germline V gene. This CDR3 reads CASSLATFRTSVFF. The CDR3 nucleotides read TGTGCCAGCAGCTTAGCAACTTTTAGGACTAGCGTCTTCTTC. Supplemented by reference TRBV7-2 and TRBJ2-1, the full variable domain reads GAGVSQSPSNKVTEKGKDVELRCDPISGHTALYWYRQSLGQGLEFLIYFQGNSAPDKSGLPSDRFSAERTGGSVSTLTIQRTQQEDSAVYLCASSLATFRTSVFFGPGTRLTVL.

This chain connects TRBV29-1 to TRBJ1-2; D perhaps matches TRBD1 (5 bases). CDR3 size: 14 residues. CDR1 is SQVTM and CDR2 is ANQGSEA in the germline V gene. The V end was cut by 1 base, the J end by 4 bases, with 13 bases between. The CDR3 DNA reads as TGCAGCGTTGAAGTGGTCAGGGATCGCTATGGCTACACCTTC. Its protein product is CSVEVVRDRYGYTF. The variable domain in full, with the rest retrieved from reference TRBV29-1 and TRBJ1-2, is SAVISQKPSRDICQRGTSLTIQCQVDSQVTMMFWYRQQPGQSLTLIATANQGSEATYESGFVIDKFPISRPNLTFSTLTVSNMSPEDSSIYLCSVEVVRDRYGYTFGSGTRLTVV.

The chain combines TRBV6-6 with TRBJ2-2, with a possible D match to TRBD2 (5 bases). Deletions cut 0 bases from V and 6 bases from J, with 8 bases between. There are 14 residues in the CDR3. Germline V lookup: CDR1 MNHNY, CDR2 SVGAGI (reference sequence). The DNA of the CDR3 is TGTGCCAGCAGTTACTCGAGGGCCCCCGGGGAGCTGTTTTTT. Its protein is CASSYSRAPGELFF.

The rearrangement joins TRBV5-1 to TRBJ2-1, with D tentatively TRBD1 (5 bases). The CDR3 sequence is 17 residues long. V lost 3 bases to trimming and J lost 6 bases, with 22 bases between them. Germline assignment: CDR1 SGHRS and CDR2 YFSETQ. In DNA form, the CDR3 reads TGCGCCAGCAGCTCCCGCCTAGGGCAGGGTAGAGCCAATGAGCAGTTCTTC. This gives the protein CASSSRLGQGRANEQFF.

The genes are TRBV19 and TRBJ1-1; tentatively, D is TRBD1 (6 bases). The V and J ends lost 8 bases and 4 bases respectively, with 17 bases between them. The CDR3 is 14 amino acids. Per the germline V gene, CDR1 is LNHDA and CDR2 is SQIVND (reference sequence). CDR3 coding DNA: TGTGCCAGTGCAGGGCTCCGAGGGGGCACTGAAGCTTTCTTT. Translation gives CASAGLRGGTEAFF.

This clone appeared a few times. The CDR3 loop reads CASSYQGLAGEQYF. The CDR3 DNA is TGTGCCAGCAGTTACCAGGGACTAGCAGGCGAGCAGTACTTC. The chain is built from TRBV6-5 and TRBJ2-7, with TRBD2 matching 9 bases. Trimming removed 2 bases from V and 6 bases from J; junction bases left unmatched: 5. The CDR3 contains 14 residues. Germline V lookup: CDR1 MNHEY, CDR2 SVGAGI.

The chain recombines TRBV7-9 with TRBJ1-1; D remains unclear. The CDR3 totals 15 residues. Germline V gene sequence: CDR1 SEHNR, CDR2 FQNEAQ (reference sequence). With 1 base removed from V and 0 bases from J, the gap between germline ends came to 9 bases. DNA for the CDR3: TGTGCCAGCAGCTTAGTATTGGCCGTGAACACTGAAGCTTTCTTT. As protein: CASSLVLAVNTEAFF.

This clone has only a few counts. The chain carries TRBV5-1 and TRBJ2-1; D not resolved. The germline V gene has CDR1 SGHRS and CDR2 YFSETQ. The V end was cut by 5 bases, the J end by 6 bases, with 12 bases between. The CDR3 length is 13 residues. For the CDR3, the DNA is TGCGCCAGCAGGGTTGAGCCTAGCAATGAGCAGTTCTTC. It encodes CASRVEPSNEQFF.